Listed here are 17 T cell receptor beta chains from one sample, sequenced in a study of CD8+CD57+ T cells in acquired aplastic anemia. All patients picked for sequencing had shown, by flow cytometry, an expansion of CD8+CD57+ cells. The template used for profiling TCR beta VDJ and CDR3 was genomic DNA. Using its own MiXCR run on the reads, TCRdb lists one record per CDR3 protein. Found here are 150,000 to 200,000 distinct CDR3 sequences, less than 60% of them singletons; the top ten hold approximately 3%. Sample: sorted CD4+, CD8+, or CD8+CD57+ T cells (not recorded which) from PBMCs. These receptors originate from a human donor with aplastic anemia.

The genes are TRBV9 and TRBJ2-7, with D possibly being TRBD1 (6 bases). The CDR3 loop spans 14 amino acids. V shed 1 base and J shed 2 bases, with 10 bases lying between them. Germline loops: CDR1 SGDLS, CDR2 YYNGEE. CDR3 nucleotides: TGTGCCAGCAGCGTATTCCCAGGGGCCTACGAGCAGTACTTC. Translation: CASSVFPGAYEQYF.

This clonotype has ten or more counts. J is TRBJ2-1 and V is TRBV10-3, with 7 bases identical to TRBD2. CDR3 size: 15 residues. Germline trimming cut 6 bases from V and 2 bases from J; bases unmatched to any gene: 7. CDR1 and CDR2 (germline): ENHRY, SYGVKD. CDR3 region: CAIRESGMPYNEQFF. The DNA of the CDR3 is TGTGCCATCAGAGAAAGCGGGATGCCCTACAATGAGCAGTTCTTC.

V is TRBV29-1 and J is TRBJ1-4; D is uncertain. Trimming left V 0 bases short and J 8 bases short, with 7 bases between. The CDR3 runs to 12 residues. In germline, CDR1 is SQVTM, CDR2 ANQGSEA. The CDR3 DNA is TGCAGCGTTGAAGAACATTCCGAAAAACTGTTTTTT. Its protein product is CSVEEHSEKLFF.

The chain carries TRBV10-3 and TRBJ1-2, with D possibly TRBD1 on 6 matching bases. Germline-derived CDR1 and CDR2 are ENHRY and SYGVKD. This CDR3 contains 13 residues. V lost 4 bases to trimming and J lost 2 bases, with 8 bases between them. The CDR3 loop is CAISAGVNYGYTF. In DNA, the CDR3 is TGTGCCATCAGTGCAGGGGTGAACTATGGCTACACCTTC.

The rearrangement joins TRBV7-4 to TRBJ1-2; maybe TRBD1 (5 bases). Germline lookup yields CDR1 SGHVT and CDR2 SQSDAQ. This CDR3 comprises 15 residues. The V end was cut by 4 bases, the J end by 7 bases, with 19 bases between. The CDR3 spells CASSSRRAWVRGYTF. Written as DNA, the CDR3 is TGTGCCAGCAGCTCCCGCAGGGCCTGGGTTCGTGGCTACACCTTC.

The chain carries TRBV6-1 and TRBJ2-7; the D is unclear. CDR1 is MNHNS, CDR2 SASEGT, per germline. The CDR3 covers 14 residues. Trimming removed 7 bases at V and 5 bases at J, with 18 bases between. CDR3 amino acids: CASIRTAEPNEQYF. For the CDR3, the DNA is TGTGCCAGCATCCGAACGGCAGAACCTAACGAGCAGTACTTC.

The chain uses TRBV10-3 and TRBJ2-1; 7 bases are a match to TRBD2. The trim removed 6 bases at V and 5 bases at J, leaving 4 bases unmatched. From germline, CDR1 is ENHRY and CDR2 SYGVKD. The CDR3 spans 13 residues. The DNA of the CDR3 is TGTGCCATCAGCGGACTAGGAAACAATGAGCAGTTCTTC. This encodes CAISGLGNNEQFF.

V is TRBV29-1 and J is TRBJ2-1; no clear D. Per the germline V gene, CDR1 is SQVTM and CDR2 is ANQGSEA. CDR3 length: 14 residues. Trimming pared 7 bases from V and 0 bases from J, leaving 13 bases between. The CDR3 sequence: CSGSPRSSYNEQFF. In DNA form, the CDR3 reads TGCAGCGGGTCCCCTCGGAGCTCCTACAATGAGCAGTTCTTC.

The rearrangement uses TRBV11-1 and TRBJ1-2, with D unclear. Trimming cost V 1 base and J 8 bases, with 20 bases left between them. Germline lookup yields CDR1 SGHAT and CDR2 FQDESV (reference sequence). This CDR3 spans 16 amino acids. The CDR3 DNA sequence: TGTGCCAGCAGCTTAGATAGCGCAGGCATAGCGCAAGGCTACACCTTC. Its translation: CASSLDSAGIAQGYTF.

This clonotype was detected many times. This rearrangement joins TRBV2 to TRBJ2-7, with TRBD1 matching 8 bases. Germline V lookup: CDR1 SNHLY, CDR2 FYNNEI. Unmatched junction bases numbered 10, after V lost 6 bases and J lost 3 bases. The CDR3 has 15 residues. Written as DNA, the CDR3 is TGTGCCAGCAGGCCAGGGGGCGCATCTGGCTACGAGCAGTACTTC. It encodes CASRPGGASGYEQYF.

The genes are TRBV29-1 and TRBJ1-6, with D uncertain. This CDR3 is 13 amino acids long. Trimming cost V 4 bases and J 7 bases, with 11 bases left between them. The V gene's germline CDR1 is SQVTM and CDR2 ANQGSEA. CDR3 nucleotide sequence: TGCAGCGTTGCGGCGGACCAAAATTCACCCCTCCACTTT. Translated: CSVAADQNSPLHF.

The chain employs TRBV20-1 and TRBJ2-1; 10 bases map to TRBD2. V dropped 6 bases and J dropped 8; count of bases not matched to a gene: 10. The CDR3 consists of 14 residues. The germline V gene has CDR1 DFQATT and CDR2 SNEGSKA (reference sequence). Here the CDR3 reads CSANGLAEFYEQFF. The CDR3 coding sequence is TGCAGTGCCAACGGACTAGCGGAATTCTATGAGCAGTTCTTC.

The table lists this clonotype with a few counts. DNA of the CDR3: TGTGCCAGCAGCCCCCGTCGCAATGAGCAGTTCTTC. Its translation is CASSPRRNEQFF. The genes are TRBV14 and TRBJ2-1; D not certain. This CDR3 comprises 12 residues. From germline, CDR1 is SGHDN and CDR2 FVKESK. Trimming took 4 bases from V and 6 from J, leaving 7 bases between them.

Many counts were recorded for this clonotype. The chain recombines TRBV20-1 with TRBJ2-1; the match to TRBD2 covers 9 bases. The CDR3 sequence is 16 residues long. V shed 3 bases and J 4 bases; nucleotides not matched to a gene: 10. The germline V gene encodes CDR1 DFQATT and CDR2 SNEGSKA (reference sequence). CDR3 in amino acids: CSASALTSGPYNEQFF. The CDR3 DNA reads TGCAGTGCTAGTGCTTTAACTAGCGGGCCATACAATGAGCAGTTCTTC.

In regard to this clonotype: A read error may produce the germline difference seen at one junction end. The rearrangement uses TRBV7-3 and TRBJ2-3, with TRBD1 identical over 10 bases. The germline gives CDR1 SGHTA, CDR2 FQGTGA. The CDR3 has 12 amino acids. Here the CDR3 DNA reads TGTGCCAGCAGCGGATCGACAGGGGGCCCACATTTT. The encoded protein is CASSGSTGGPHF.

This chain connects TRBV24-1 to TRBJ2-4; D perhaps matches TRBD1 (5 bases). This CDR3 comprises 16 residues. V shed 0 bases and J shed 6 bases, with 14 bases lying between them. The germline gives CDR1 KGHDR, CDR2 SFDVKD. The CDR3 protein is CATSDLWGRVRNIQYF. CDR3 sequence (DNA): TGTGCCACCAGTGATTTGTGGGGCAGGGTACGAAACATTCAGTACTTC.

This clonotype has more than one count but fewer than ten. This chain links TRBV29-1 with TRBJ2-7; D not certain. Germline-derived CDR1 and CDR2 are SQVTM and ANQGSEA. The CDR3 contains 13 residues. V was shortened by 4 bases and J by 1 base, with 11 bases between the two germline ends. Here the CDR3 DNA reads TGCAGCGTTGCGTCGGGCTCATCCTACGAGCAGTACTTC. It codes for CSVASGSSYEQYF.